The 32 T cell receptor beta chains below come from one sample, sequenced in a study of shared clonotypes between healthy human individuals. CD8 cells regarded as naive lacked CD45RO, were positively chosen for CCR7, and omitted terminally differentiated effector memory CD45RA+ cells. Generated by immunoSEQ multiplex PCR, the TCRdb table keeps only in-frame clones and is missing some. The sample consists of roughly 890,000 clones, 80% to 95% of them appearing once. Sequenced material: naive CD8+ T cells sorted from blood. The receptors stem from a man aged 25-40 years in good health.

The chain links TRBV28 to TRBJ2-7; a possible D gene is TRBD2 (6 bases). The CDR3 extends over 13 amino acids. The germline gives CDR1 MDHEN, CDR2 SYDVKM. V was shortened by 7 bases and J by 7 bases, with 17 bases between the two germline ends. The CDR3 spells CASKGGVRWEQYF. The CDR3 bases are TGTGCCAGCAAGGGCGGGGTCCGTTGGGAGCAGTACTTC.

The chain combines TRBV14 with TRBJ2-7; 8 nucleotides match TRBD1. The V gene end was trimmed by 5 bases and the J gene end by 3 bases; junction bases not matched to a gene: 3. The germline gives CDR1 SGHDN, CDR2 FVKESK. The CDR3 covers 13 residues. CDR3 amino acids: CASSIGQGYEQYF. The DNA of the CDR3 is TGTGCCAGCAGCATTGGACAGGGCTACGAGCAGTACTTC.

The table lists this clone with a count of one. The CDR3 DNA sequence: TGTGCCAGCAGTTCCCTAGCGGGAGGCTCCTACGAGCAGTACTTC. This translates into CASSSLAGGSYEQYF. The rearrangement links TRBV27 to TRBJ2-7; 11 bases map to TRBD2. The CDR3 contains 15 residues. V shed 4 bases, J shed 0 bases, and the junction held 2 bases outside the gene matches. Germline lookup yields CDR1 MNHEY and CDR2 SMNVEV (reference sequence).

Only one count was recorded for this clone. The chain links TRBV10-2 to TRBJ2-5; 9 bases map to TRBD2. This CDR3 region has 16 residues. V was pared by 3 bases and J by 4 bases, with 9 bases of the junction left unmatched. Germline V gene data show CDR1 as WSHSY and CDR2 as SAAADI. For the CDR3, the DNA is TGCGCCAGCAGTGAATCCTTAGCGGGAGACCGAGAGACCCAGTACTTC. It specifies CASSESLAGDRETQYF.

The chain has TRBV7-8 and TRBJ2-7, with D tentatively TRBD1 (5 bases). The germline V gene encodes CDR1 SGHVS and CDR2 FQNEAQ. CDR3 length: 18 residues. The V end lost 5 bases, the J end lost 3 bases, and 26 bases lay between the germline ends. The CDR3: CASSPKTAQGSGFYEQYF. Here the CDR3 DNA reads TGTGCCAGCAGCCCAAAGACCGCGCAGGGATCTGGGTTCTACGAGCAGTACTTC.

This chain connects TRBV9 to TRBJ2-7, with TRBD1 matching 8 bases. V shed 5 bases, J shed 4 bases, and the junction held 8 bases outside the gene matches. CDR3 length: 14 residues. Germline V gene lookup returns CDR1 SGDLS and CDR2 YYNGEE. The CDR3 loop reads CASSLGQGTYEQYF. In DNA, the CDR3 is TGTGCCAGCAGTCTAGGACAGGGAACATACGAGCAGTACTTC.

This chain links TRBV28 with TRBJ2-7; TRBD2 aligns across 10 bases. Germline CDR1 reads MDHEN; CDR2 reads SYDVKM. V dropped 7 bases and J dropped 7; count of bases not matched to a gene: 22. The CDR3 runs 18 residues. The chain's CDR3 is CASKTDRKEGLAGEEQYF. The CDR3 nucleotides are TGTGCCAGCAAAACGGACAGAAAGGAAGGGCTAGCGGGAGAAGAGCAGTACTTC.

The count of this clone is one. J is TRBJ2-5 and V is TRBV7-9; D remains unclear. The V gene's germline CDR1 is SEHNR and CDR2 FQNEAQ (reference sequence). The CDR3 loop spans 15 amino acids. V lost 1 base and J 0 bases, leaving 9 bases between the germline ends. This CDR3 reads CASSLGRPYQETQYF. For the CDR3, the DNA is TGTGCCAGCAGCTTAGGGCGGCCGTACCAAGAGACCCAGTACTTC.

This chain joins TRBV11-2 and TRBJ2-7; D possibly matches TRBD1 or TRBD2 (5 bases each). The CDR3 covers 14 residues. Per germline, CDR1 SGHAT and CDR2 FQNNGV. V lost 4 bases and J 5 bases, leaving 15 bases between the germline ends. As DNA, the CDR3 is TGTGCCAGCAGCTCAGGTTTAAGGGACCACGAGCAGTACTTC. Amino acids: CASSSGLRDHEQYF. Based on the CDR3 plus reference TRBV11-2 and TRBJ2-7, the full variable domain is EAGVAQSPRYKIIEKRQSVAFWCNPISGHATLYWYQQILGQGPKLLIQFQNNGVVDDSQLPKDRFSAERLKGVDSTLKIQPAKLEDSAVYLCASSSGLRDHEQYFGPGTRLTVT.

V usage is TRBV4-3 and J usage is TRBJ2-7; TRBD1 or TRBD2 may be the D gene (7 bases each). Germline V CDR1 and CDR2: LGHNA, YSLEER. V lost 4 bases and J lost 4, with 11 bases in between. The CDR3 runs to 13 residues. DNA for the CDR3: TGCGCCAGCAGCCCCAGGGGGGGGTACGAGCAGTACTTC. As protein: CASSPRGGYEQYF.

The rearrangement links TRBV5-8 to TRBJ1-1; D uncertain. The CDR3 has 12 amino acids. V shed 4 bases and J shed 8 bases, with 12 bases lying between them. Germline lookup yields CDR1 SGHTS and CDR2 YDEGEE. The CDR3 nucleotides read TGTGCCAGCAGCCCAATGACGGAAGAAGCTTTCTTT. This codes for CASSPMTEEAFF.

J is TRBJ2-2 and V is TRBV9; a weak D match, TRBD2 (5 bases). Trimming left V 2 bases short and J 6 bases short, with 14 bases between. CDR3 length equals 15 residues. Germline CDR1 reads SGDLS; CDR2 reads YYNGEE. This CDR3 is CASSVTGDLAGELFF. CDR3 DNA sequence: TGTGCCAGCAGCGTGACCGGGGATTTGGCCGGGGAGCTGTTTTTT. Complete variable domain (other parts from reference TRBV9 and TRBJ2-2): DSGVTQTPKHLITATGQRVTLRCSPRSGDLSVYWYQQSLDQGLQFLIQYYNGEERAKGNILERFSAQQFPDLHSELNLSSLELGDSALYFCASSVTGDLAGELFFGEGSRLTVL.

This chain connects TRBV7-9 to TRBJ2-1; D call uncertain. From germline, CDR1 is SEHNR and CDR2 FQNEAQ (reference sequence). V shed 4 bases and J shed 12 bases, with 10 bases lying between them. This CDR3 has 11 residues. As DNA, the CDR3 is TGTGCCAGCAGCTCCACGGGTGGGCAGTTCTTC. Its translation: CASSSTGGQFF. Together with reference TRBV7-9 and TRBJ2-1, the CDR3 gives the full variable domain: DTGVSQNPRHKITKRGQNVTFRCDPISEHNRLYWYRQTLGQGPEFLTYFQNEAQLEKSRLLSDRFSAERPKGSFSTLEIQRTEQGDSAMYLCASSSTGGQFFGPGTRLTVL.

The genes are TRBV14 and TRBJ1-1, with D hard to call. The germline V gene has CDR1 SGHDN and CDR2 FVKESK. This CDR3 comprises 12 residues. V was trimmed by 2 bases and J by 1 base, leaving 2 bases between them. This CDR3 is CASSQQNTEAFF. The DNA of the CDR3 is TGTGCCAGCAGCCAACAGAACACTGAAGCTTTCTTT. The full variable domain, its missing parts supplied by reference TRBV14 and TRBJ1-1, is EAGVTQFPSHSVIEKGQTVTLRCDPISGHDNLYWYRRVMGKEIKFLLHFVKESKQDESGMPNNRFLAERTGGTYSTLKVQPAELEDSGVYFCASSQQNTEAFFGQGTRLTVV.

V gene TRBV29-1 combines with J gene TRBJ2-7, with D maybe TRBD2 (5 bases). Between the trimmed V and J ends, which lost 2 bases and 5 bases, there was a span of 16 bases. This CDR3 region has 14 residues. Germline V lookup: CDR1 SQVTM, CDR2 ANQGSEA. CDR3 nucleotide sequence: TGCAGCGTTGAAAGGGTGGGAGACGGGCACGAGCAGTACTTC. This sequence encodes CSVERVGDGHEQYF.

J is TRBJ2-6 and V is TRBV6-5, with no clear D. The CDR3 covers 15 residues. V dropped 6 bases and J dropped 0 bases, with 9 bases sitting between them. Germline lookup yields CDR1 MNHEY and CDR2 SVGAGI. The CDR3 here is CASSPYISGANVLTF. In DNA form, the CDR3 reads TGTGCCAGCAGCCCATATATCTCTGGGGCCAACGTCCTGACTTTC.

The rearrangement joins TRBV4-3 to TRBJ1-4; 11 bases fit TRBD1. This CDR3 comprises 16 residues. With V trimmed by 0 bases and J by 6 bases, 3 bases remained unmatched. Germline loops: CDR1 LGHNA, CDR2 YSLEER. The CDR3 region has the DNA TGCGCCAGCAGCCAAGATGGACAGGGGGCTCATGAAAAACTGTTTTTT. Its protein is CASSQDGQGAHEKLFF.

The genes are TRBV2 and TRBJ2-7; the D gene is possibly TRBD1 (6 bases). V gave up 5 bases and J gave up 4 bases, with 9 bases separating them. This CDR3 is built from 12 residues. CDR1 SNHLY and CDR2 FYNNEI come from the germline V gene. As DNA, the CDR3 is TGTGCCAGCAGTATTGGACAGTACGAGCAGTACTTC. Its translation is CASSIGQYEQYF. Full variable domain (rest looked up from reference TRBV2 and TRBJ2-7): EPEVTQTPSHQVTQMGQEVILRCVPISNHLYFYWYRQILGQKVEFLVSFYNNEISEKSEIFDDQFSVERPDGSNFTLKIRSTKLEDSAMYFCASSIGQYEQYFGPGTRLTVT.

DNA of the CDR3: TGTGCCAGCAGCTGGACGGATCATGAGTATGGCTACACCTTC. This translates into CASSWTDHEYGYTF. The chain links TRBV28 to TRBJ1-2; D unclear. Trimming removed 6 bases at V and 5 bases at J, with 16 bases between. CDR1 is MDHEN, CDR2 SYDVKM, per germline. The CDR3 has 14 amino acids.

The chain uses TRBV4-1 and TRBJ1-1, with D perhaps TRBD1 (6 bases). The CDR3 spans 16 residues. Per the germline V gene, CDR1 is MGHRA and CDR2 is YSYEKL. Trimming shortened V by 0 bases and J by 0 bases, and 11 bases separated the two germline ends. CDR3 sequence: CASSQDGGGMNTEAFF. Written as DNA, the CDR3 is TGCGCCAGCAGCCAAGACGGAGGGGGAATGAACACTGAAGCTTTCTTT.

This clone occurred a few times. Other nucleotide sequences in the sample specify the same CDR3. The chain uses TRBV27 and TRBJ2-7; 11 positions agree with TRBD2. The germline V gene encodes CDR1 MNHEY and CDR2 SMNVEV (reference sequence). Trimming at V came to 0 bases and at J to 2 bases, leaving 0 bases not matched to a gene. The CDR3 length is 15 residues. CDR3 region: CASSLSTSGTYEQYF. CDR3 DNA sequence: TGTGCCAGCAGTTTATCGACTAGCGGGACCTACGAGCAGTACTTC.

The gene calls are TRBV2 and TRBJ2-7; D might be TRBD1 (5 bases). Germline V gene lookup returns CDR1 SNHLY and CDR2 FYNNEI. Trimming stripped 8 bases from V and 7 bases from J, with 15 bases between. There are 12 residues in the CDR3. The CDR3 loop is CASLGRVREQYF. For the CDR3, the DNA is TGTGCCAGCTTGGGCAGGGTGAGGGAGCAGTACTTC.

The genes are TRBV6-6 and TRBJ2-7; the D is unclear. Germline CDR1 MNHNY, CDR2 SVGAGI (reference sequence). The CDR3 is 14 residues long. V was shortened by 0 bases and J by 2 bases, with 8 bases between the two germline ends. The CDR3 is CASSYSESPYEQYF. For the CDR3, the DNA is TGTGCCAGCAGTTACTCGGAGAGCCCCTACGAGCAGTACTTC.

This clone was seen only once. This chain connects TRBV4-1 to TRBJ2-1, with TRBD2 identical over 9 bases. The CDR3 sequence is 15 residues long. J lost 7 bases, V lost 1 base, and 5 bases had no gene match. Germline assignment: CDR1 MGHRA and CDR2 YSYEKL. DNA of the CDR3: TGCGCCAGCAGCCAAGTCCTAGCGGGAAGTAATGAGCAGTTCTTC. Protein sequence: CASSQVLAGSNEQFF.

The J gene is TRBJ2-6, the V gene TRBV5-4; D not resolved. CDR3 size: 17 residues. Trimming pared 0 bases from V and 4 bases from J, leaving 14 bases between. Germline V CDR1 and CDR2: SGHNT, YYREEE (reference sequence). The DNA for the CDR3 is TGTGCCAGCAGCTTGGAGTTAGATGGAACCGGGGCCAACGTCCTGACTTTC. This sequence encodes CASSLELDGTGANVLTF.

The J gene is TRBJ2-7, the V gene TRBV27, with a tentative D call TRBD2 (6 bases). V lost 0 bases and J 2 bases, leaving 11 bases between the germline ends. The length of the CDR3 is 15 residues. Germline assignment: CDR1 MNHEY and CDR2 SMNVEV (reference sequence). For the CDR3, the DNA is TGTGCCAGCAGTTTATCTTCGGGAGTGGCCTACGAGCAGTACTTC. This sequence encodes CASSLSSGVAYEQYF.

To note about this clone: Mismatch with germline at one junction end may stem from a read error. The same CDR3 can be traced to other DNA sequences in this sample. The V gene is TRBV19, the J gene TRBJ2-2; 10 nucleotides align to TRBD2. The CDR3 consists of 13 residues. Germline-derived CDR1 and CDR2 are LNHDA and SQIVND (reference sequence). The CDR3 region has the DNA TGTGCCAGTAGCATAGCGGGAGGAGGGGAGCTGTTTTTT. Encoded protein: CASSIAGGGELFF.

The chain couples TRBV28 to TRBJ2-1; TRBD2 matches at 7 bases. With V trimmed by 3 bases and J by 0 bases, 5 bases remained unmatched. This CDR3 region has 16 residues. The germline V gene has CDR1 MDHEN and CDR2 SYDVKM. DNA for the CDR3: TGTGCCAGCAGTTTCCAACTAGCGAGCTCCTACAATGAGCAGTTCTTC. It encodes CASSFQLASSYNEQFF.

The gene calls are TRBV23-1 and TRBJ2-1, with D perhaps TRBD1 (6 bases). TRBV23-1 counts as an open reading frame of uncertain function. The ends were cut back, 7 bases at V and 0 bases at J, with 19 bases in the middle. CDR3 length: 17 amino acids. For the CDR3, the DNA is TGCGCCAGCATCCCCAAGGACGGACAGCCCTCCTACAATGAGCAGTTCTTC. Residues: CASIPKDGQPSYNEQFF.

V and J are TRBV7-9 and TRBJ2-1, with TRBD2 identical over 7 bases. There are 15 residues in the CDR3. The germline V gene has CDR1 SEHNR and CDR2 FQNEAQ (reference sequence). The V segment lost 5 bases and the J segment 4 bases; nucleotides outside the gene matches: 8. The CDR3 reads CASSRSLAEYNEQFF. The CDR3 DNA sequence: TGTGCCAGCAGCCGGAGTCTAGCGGAGTACAATGAGCAGTTCTTC.

The chain uses TRBV5-6 and TRBJ2-7; 7 bases match TRBD1. Germline assignment: CDR1 SGHDT and CDR2 YYEEEE. V shed 6 bases, J shed 2 bases, and the junction held 5 bases outside the gene matches. CDR3 length: 13 amino acids. The CDR3 here is CASTLGQAYEQYF. The CDR3 DNA follows: TGTGCCAGCACCCTTGGACAGGCCTACGAGCAGTACTTC.

The chain uses TRBV5-1 and TRBJ2-7, with TRBD2 as a possible D gene (5 bases). V lost 6 bases, J lost 3 bases, and 13 bases lay in between. The CDR3 consists of 13 residues. Looked up from germline, CDR1 is SGHRS and CDR2 is YFSETQ. The CDR3 loop reads CASKVDGNYEQYF. In nucleotides, the CDR3 is TGCGCCAGCAAAGTGGACGGGAACTACGAGCAGTACTTC.